These 21 T cell receptor beta chains originate from one sample sequenced in a study of T cell responses to AZD1222 COVID-19 vaccine. The data were produced by immunoSEQ multiplex PCR, yet TCRdb's version contains in-frame clones alone and is incomplete. This table holds some 120,000 clones, roughly 90% found once. Sample: peripheral blood, taken on day 0 of MenACWY control vaccination. All receptors come from an adult in good health.

V is TRBV4-1 and J is TRBJ1-2; unclear D gene. V was pared by 5 bases and J by 6 bases, with 13 bases between. This CDR3 has 13 amino acids. CDR1 is MGHRA and CDR2 is YSYEKL in the germline V gene. The CDR3 reads CASSKRTSHGYTF. The CDR3 DNA follows: TGCGCCAGCAGCAAACGGACCTCGCATGGCTACACCTTC.

The gene calls are TRBV4-3 and TRBJ1-5; weak D call: TRBD1 (5 bases). The CDR3 extends over 16 amino acids. CDR1 and CDR2 (germline): LGHNA, YSLEER. Trimming shortened V by 0 bases and J by 5 bases, and 14 bases separated the two germline ends. The CDR3 DNA reads TGCGCCAGCAGCCAAGATCGGGGCAGGGACGATCAGCCCCAGCATTTT. Translating gives CASSQDRGRDDQPQHF.

This clone was counted a single time. V and J are TRBV20-1 and TRBJ1-2; 8 bases agree with TRBD1. With V trimmed by 3 bases and J by 4 bases, 4 bases remained unmatched. Germline-derived CDR1 and CDR2 are DFQATT and SNEGSKA (reference sequence). The CDR3 contains 13 residues. CDR3 protein: CSASYGQGYGYTF. In DNA, the CDR3 is TGCAGTGCTAGTTATGGACAGGGCTATGGCTACACCTTC.

This rearrangement joins TRBV11-2 to TRBJ2-1, with 12 bases fitting TRBD2. The germline V gene has CDR1 SGHAT and CDR2 FQNNGV. Germline trimming cut 1 base from V and 9 bases from J; bases unmatched to any gene: 7. This CDR3 is 16 amino acids long. The DNA for the CDR3 is TGTGCCAGCAGCTTAGTTTCTAGCGGGAGGGCCGGTGAGCAGTTCTTC. It codes for CASSLVSSGRAGEQFF.

The chain couples TRBV6-5 to TRBJ1-1, with 9 positions matching TRBD1. The V gene's germline CDR1 is MNHEY and CDR2 SVGAGI. This CDR3 is built from 15 residues. V lost 7 bases and J lost 7; bases outside the gene matches: 13. The CDR3 coding sequence is TGTGCCAGCATCCCGAGAGGGACAGGGTTATTTGAAGCTTTCTTT. Translated, it gives CASIPRGTGLFEAFF.

This chain connects TRBV6-1 to TRBJ2-7; TRBD2 agrees at 14 bases. Germline assignment: CDR1 MNHNS and CDR2 SASEGT. CDR3 size: 17 residues. Trimming removed 1 base from V and 6 bases from J; junction bases left unmatched: 8. CDR3 bases: TGTGCCAGCAGTGAAGTGGGGACTAGCGGGAGTCTGCCCGAGCAGTACTTC. Amino acids: CASSEVGTSGSLPEQYF.

This rearrangement joins TRBV2 to TRBJ1-3; the D gene is possibly TRBD1 (5 bases). Germline V CDR1 and CDR2: SNHLY, FYNNEI. CDR3 length: 15 amino acids. V was shortened by 6 bases and J by 4 bases, with 16 bases between the two germline ends. The chain's CDR3 is CASSLLTVAGNTIYF. CDR3 nucleotides: TGTGCCAGCAGCTTATTGACAGTAGCGGGAAACACCATATATTTT. The full variable domain, completed using reference TRBV2 and TRBJ1-3, is EPEVTQTPSHQVTQMGQEVILRCVPISNHLYFYWYRQILGQKVEFLVSFYNNEISEKSEIFDDQFSVERPDGSNFTLKIRSTKLEDSAMYFCASSLLTVAGNTIYFGEGSWLTVV.

V usage is TRBV2 and J usage is TRBJ2-7; no definite D call. Trimming took off 2 bases at V and 1 base at J, with 9 bases between the two ends. Germline V gives CDR1 SNHLY, CDR2 FYNNEI. The CDR3 contains 14 residues. CDR3 sequence (DNA): TGTGCCAGCAGTGAACGGCCGTTTTCCTACGAGCAGTACTTC. Protein: CASSERPFSYEQYF.

This sequence joins TRBV7-8 and TRBJ2-5, with D perhaps matching TRBD1 (6 bases). Germline CDR1 reads SGHVS; CDR2 reads FQNEAQ. Trimming stripped 5 bases from V and 0 bases from J, with 10 bases between. This CDR3 has 14 amino acids. CDR3 DNA: TGTGCCAGCAGCCCAGGACAGCACCAAGAGACCCAGTACTTC. Translation: CASSPGQHQETQYF.

This clone was observed a few times. The J gene is TRBJ2-2, the V gene TRBV7-8; the D is unclear. The germline CDR1 and CDR2 sequences are SGHVS and FQNEAQ. The CDR3 covers 13 residues. Trimming cost V 2 bases and J 5 bases, with 6 bases left between them. CDR3: CASSLQLTGELFF. CDR3 bases: TGTGCCAGCAGCTTACAGTTAACCGGGGAGCTGTTTTTT.

The CDR3 reads CASRAGTAPSPLHF. CDR3 nucleotides: TGTGCCAGCAGAGCCGGGACGGCGCCTTCACCCCTCCACTTT. V usage is TRBV27 and J usage is TRBJ1-6; D is perhaps TRBD1 (5 bases). Germline loops: CDR1 MNHEY, CDR2 SMNVEV (reference sequence). The CDR3 contains 14 residues. Between the trimmed V and J ends, which lost 6 bases and 9 bases, there was a span of 15 bases.

The CDR3 spells CATSASNTYNEQFF. Written as DNA, the CDR3 is TGTGCCACCAGTGCGTCGAATACCTACAATGAGCAGTTCTTC. The rearrangement uses TRBV24-1 and TRBJ2-1; D unclear. Germline values: CDR1 KGHDR, CDR2 SFDVKD. Trimming removed 5 bases at V and 2 bases at J, with 9 bases between. CDR3 length: 14 residues.

The chain couples TRBV19 to TRBJ2-7; D is possibly TRBD1 (6 bases). Germline V gene data show CDR1 as LNHDA and CDR2 as SQIVND (reference sequence). The CDR3 extends over 13 amino acids. V shed 11 bases and J shed 0 bases, with 14 bases lying between them. As DNA, the CDR3 is TGTGCCTCCAGGGGACCCAGCTCCTACGAGCAGTACTTC. Its translation: CASRGPSSYEQYF.

V is TRBV5-4 and J is TRBJ1-3; no clear D. V shed 2 bases and J shed 2 bases, with 5 bases lying between them. The germline CDR1 and CDR2 sequences are SGHNT and YYREEE (reference sequence). CDR3 length: 13 residues. CDR3 sequence reads: CASSFRTGNTIYF. CDR3 DNA sequence: TGTGCCAGCAGCTTCCGGACTGGAAACACCATATATTTT.

The V and J genes are TRBV10-2 and TRBJ2-2; TRBD2 agrees at 8 bases. Germline CDR1 reads WSHSY; CDR2 reads SAAADI. V shed 2 bases and J 5 bases; nucleotides not matched to a gene: 4. This CDR3 comprises 15 residues. CDR3 bases: TGCGCCAGCAGTGAGGTGGCGGGAGGAACCGGGGAGCTGTTTTTT. This sequence encodes CASSEVAGGTGELFF.

This clone has a single count. The V gene is TRBV25-1, the J gene TRBJ2-1, with unresolved D. Trimming left V 7 bases short and J 8 bases short, with 9 bases between. Looked up from germline, CDR1 is MGHDK and CDR2 is SYGVNS. The CDR3 has 11 residues. CDR3 protein: CASMVFDEQFF. CDR3 sequence (DNA): TGTGCCAGCATGGTTTTCGATGAGCAGTTCTTC.

The rearrangement uses TRBV4-1 and TRBJ2-2, with 8 nucleotides matching TRBD2. V was pared by 3 bases and J by 9 bases, with 9 bases of the junction left unmatched. Per the germline V gene, CDR1 is MGHRA and CDR2 is YSYEKL. The CDR3 covers 15 residues. CDR3 protein: CASSQPREVVRELFF. The CDR3 coding sequence is TGCGCCAGCAGCCAGCCGCGGGAGGTCGTTCGGGAGCTGTTTTTT.

The chain carries TRBV2 and TRBJ2-5; D could derive from TRBD1 or TRBD2 (5 bases each). V was pared by 8 bases and J by 10 bases, with 20 bases between. The germline gives CDR1 SNHLY, CDR2 FYNNEI. The CDR3 runs to 13 residues. The DNA of the CDR3 is TGTGCCAGCGGGGCAGCCACTAGACTTAGCCAGTACTTC. This gives the protein CASGAATRLSQYF.

The chain joins TRBV5-6 to TRBJ1-6; D is uncertain. There are 12 residues in the CDR3. In germline, CDR1 is SGHDT, CDR2 YYEEEE. Trimming left V 2 bases short and J 10 bases short, with 7 bases between. In nucleotides, the CDR3 is TGTGCCAGCAGCTTTGGAGACTCACCCCTCCACTTT. Translating it yields CASSFGDSPLHF.

The chain couples TRBV3-1 (or the pseudogene TRBV3-2) to TRBJ2-1; D is ambiguous. The germline V and J ends were trimmed by 0 bases and 9 bases, with 15 bases remaining between them. This CDR3 has 15 residues. Germline loops: CDR1 LGHDT, CDR2 YNNKEL (reference sequence). The CDR3 loop reads CASSQDLGTIGEQFF. CDR3 in DNA: TGTGCCAGCAGCCAAGATCTGGGAACTATAGGTGAGCAGTTCTTC.

This clone was seen only a few times. The V call is TRBV6-6, the J call TRBJ2-1; TRBD2 agrees at 10 bases. Germline V gives CDR1 MNHNY, CDR2 SVGAGI (reference sequence). V trimming: 8 bases; J trimming: 7 bases; junction bases outside the gene matches: 14. This CDR3 comprises 16 residues. The CDR3 protein is CASGYDSGRALNEQFF. As DNA, the CDR3 is TGTGCCAGCGGCTACGACAGCGGGAGGGCTTTAAATGAGCAGTTCTTC.